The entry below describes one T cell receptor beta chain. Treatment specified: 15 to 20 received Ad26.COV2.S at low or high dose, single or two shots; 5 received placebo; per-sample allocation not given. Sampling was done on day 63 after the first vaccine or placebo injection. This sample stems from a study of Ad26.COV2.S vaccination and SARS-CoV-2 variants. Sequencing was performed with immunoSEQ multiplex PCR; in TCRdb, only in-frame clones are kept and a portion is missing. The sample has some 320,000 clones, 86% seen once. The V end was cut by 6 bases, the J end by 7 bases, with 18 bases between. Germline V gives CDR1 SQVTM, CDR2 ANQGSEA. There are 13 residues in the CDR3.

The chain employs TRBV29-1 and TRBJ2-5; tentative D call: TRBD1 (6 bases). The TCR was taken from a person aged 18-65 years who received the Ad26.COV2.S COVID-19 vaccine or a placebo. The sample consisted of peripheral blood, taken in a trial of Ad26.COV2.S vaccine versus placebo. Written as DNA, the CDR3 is TGCAGCGTCGCCTCCACAGGGATGGGGACCCAGTACTTC. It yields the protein CSVASTGMGTQYF.